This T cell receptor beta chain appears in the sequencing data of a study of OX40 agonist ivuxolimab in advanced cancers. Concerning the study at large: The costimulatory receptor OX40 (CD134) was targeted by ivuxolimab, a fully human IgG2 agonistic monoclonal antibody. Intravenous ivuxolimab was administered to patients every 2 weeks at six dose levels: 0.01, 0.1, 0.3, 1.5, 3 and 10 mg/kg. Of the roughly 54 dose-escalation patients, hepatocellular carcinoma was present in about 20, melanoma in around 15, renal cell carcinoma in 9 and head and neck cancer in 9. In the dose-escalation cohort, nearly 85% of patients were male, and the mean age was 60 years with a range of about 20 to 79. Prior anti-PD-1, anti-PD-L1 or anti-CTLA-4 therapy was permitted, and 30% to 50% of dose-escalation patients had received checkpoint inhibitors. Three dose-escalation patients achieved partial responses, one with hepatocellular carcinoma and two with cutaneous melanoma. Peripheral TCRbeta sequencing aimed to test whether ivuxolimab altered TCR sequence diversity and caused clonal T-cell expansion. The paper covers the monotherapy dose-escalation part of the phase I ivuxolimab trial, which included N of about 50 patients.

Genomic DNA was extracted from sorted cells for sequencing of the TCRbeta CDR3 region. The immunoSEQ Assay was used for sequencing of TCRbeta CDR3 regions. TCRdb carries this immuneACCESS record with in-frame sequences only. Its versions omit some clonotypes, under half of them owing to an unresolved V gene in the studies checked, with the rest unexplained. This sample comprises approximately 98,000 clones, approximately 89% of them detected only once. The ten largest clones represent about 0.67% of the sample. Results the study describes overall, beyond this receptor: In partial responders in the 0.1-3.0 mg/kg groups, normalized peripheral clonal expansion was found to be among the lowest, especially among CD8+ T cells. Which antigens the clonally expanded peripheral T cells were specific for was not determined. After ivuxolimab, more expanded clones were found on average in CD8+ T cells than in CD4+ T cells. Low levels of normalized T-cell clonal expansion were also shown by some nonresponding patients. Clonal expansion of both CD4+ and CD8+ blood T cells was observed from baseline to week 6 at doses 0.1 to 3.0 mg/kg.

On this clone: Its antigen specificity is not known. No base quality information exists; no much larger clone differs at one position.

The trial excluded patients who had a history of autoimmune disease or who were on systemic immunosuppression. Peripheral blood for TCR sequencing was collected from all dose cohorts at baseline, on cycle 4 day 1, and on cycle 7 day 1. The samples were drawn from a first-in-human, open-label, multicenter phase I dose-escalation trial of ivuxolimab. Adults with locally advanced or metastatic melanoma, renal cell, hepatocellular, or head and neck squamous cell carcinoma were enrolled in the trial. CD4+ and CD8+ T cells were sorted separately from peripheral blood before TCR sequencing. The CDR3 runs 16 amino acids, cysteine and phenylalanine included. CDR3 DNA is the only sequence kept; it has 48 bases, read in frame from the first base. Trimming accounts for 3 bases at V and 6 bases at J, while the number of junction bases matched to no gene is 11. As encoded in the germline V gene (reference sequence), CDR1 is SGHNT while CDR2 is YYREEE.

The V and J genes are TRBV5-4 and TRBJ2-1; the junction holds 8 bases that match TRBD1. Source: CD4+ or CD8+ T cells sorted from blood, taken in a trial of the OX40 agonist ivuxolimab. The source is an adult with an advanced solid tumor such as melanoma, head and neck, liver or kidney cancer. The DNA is TGTGCCAGCAGCTCGGGACGGTTGACAGGGGCCAATGAGCAGTTCTTC. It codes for CASSSGRLTGANEQFF.